These T cell receptor beta chains were read from a single sample in a study of OX40 agonist ivuxolimab in advanced cancers. The table came from immunoSEQ multiplex PCR; TCRdb's copy has only in-frame clones and leaves some out. The sample includes roughly 60,000 clones, just under 85% of them seen just once. The source material was CD4+ or CD8+ T cells sorted from blood, sampled in a trial of the OX40 agonist ivuxolimab. The receptors stem from an adult with an advanced solid tumor such as melanoma, head and neck, liver or kidney cancer. The CDR3 runs from the conserved cysteine through the conserved F or W. D genes are given only for firm matches. Only some rows state a clone size, as once, few, many or a class for expanded clones.

>.|.|TRBV5-6|TRBJ2-3
TGTGCCAGCAGCTCTTTGGACGGTACACTGGGCACAGATACGCAGTATTTT
CASSSLDGTLGTDTQYF
>TRBD2|.|TRBV11-1|TRBJ2-1
TGTGCCAGCAGCTTTAGCGGGAGGGCCTTCAATGAGCAGTTCTTC
CASSFSGRAFNEQFF
>TRBD1|.|TRBV19|TRBJ2-1
TGTGCCAGTAGTACCGGGACAGGATACAATGAGCAGTTCTTC
CASSTGTGYNEQFF
>.|.|TRBV6-6|TRBJ2-1
TGTGCCAGCAGTACCCACAATGAGCAGTTCTTC
CASSTHNEQFF
>TRBD1|.|TRBV11-3|TRBJ1-1
TGTGCCAGCAGCCCCCTTAAGCAGGGGGAGATGAACACTGAAGCTTTCTTT
CASSPLKQGEMNTEAFF
>.|.|TRBV11-1|TRBJ2-7
TGTGCCAGCAGTTCCTCCGCGGAGAGGGGCCACGAGCAGTACTTC
CASSSSAERGHEQYF
>.|.|TRBV18|TRBJ2-2
TGTGCCAGCTCGAGCGGAACCGGGGAGCTGTTTTTT
CASSSGTGELFF
>.|.|TRBV2|TRBJ1-4
TGTGCCAGCAAGGATGCAACTAATGAAAAACTGTTTTTT
CASKDATNEKLFF
>.|.|TRBV19|TRBJ2-3
TGTGCCAGTAGTATTAGCCAACCCACAGATACGCAGTATTTT
CASSISQPTDTQYF
>.|.|TRBV6-6|TRBJ2-3
TGTGCCAGCAGTCGACTCCCCGCCCCAGATACGCAGTATTTT
CASSRLPAPDTQYF
>.|.|TRBV2|TRBJ2-1
TGTGCCAGCACCCCCAGGAGCGGGTTCTACAATGAGCAGTTCTTC
CASTPRSGFYNEQFF
>.|.|TRBV6-5|TRBJ1-2
TGTGCCAGCAGTTTTAATCTCGGGGTTGGTGGCTACACCTTC
CASSFNLGVGGYTF
>.|few|TRBV11-3|TRBJ1-1
TGTGCCAGCAGCTTTCCCGGAATGAACACTGAAGCTTTCTTT
CASSFPGMNTEAFF
>.|.|TRBV4-2|TRBJ2-1
TGTGCCAGCAGCCAAGAGCTAGGGAGCTCCTACAATGAGCAGTTCTTC
CASSQELGSSYNEQFF